A single sample is the source of the 19 T cell receptor beta chains below, sequenced in a study of cytomegalovirus exposure and HLA in healthy donors. Vbeta (60) and Jbeta (13) primers were used in the PCR. The data were produced by immunoSEQ multiplex PCR, yet TCRdb's version contains in-frame clones alone and is incomplete. The repertoire has approximately 170,000 clones, 80% to 90% of them found once; the top ten carry about 2.4%. Source material: PBMCs. All receptors derive from a male donor in good health and CMV-seronegative.

The J gene is TRBJ2-1, the V gene TRBV18; D gene uncertain. The CDR3 consists of 14 residues. Per the germline V gene, CDR1 is KGHSH and CDR2 is LQKENI. The V and J ends lost 2 bases and 4 bases respectively, with 9 bases between them. The CDR3 is CASSPLASYNEQFF. In nucleotides, the CDR3 is TGTGCCAGCTCACCATTGGCTAGTTACAATGAGCAGTTCTTC.

The genes are TRBV4-1 and TRBJ1-2; 8 bases map to TRBD1. The CDR3 covers 17 residues. Germline CDR1 MGHRA, CDR2 YSYEKL. With V trimmed by 0 bases and J by 3 bases, 9 bases remained unmatched. CDR3 nucleotides: TGCGCCAGCAGCCAAGAAAGGCTCGCGGGACAGGACTATGGCTACACCTTC. This codes for CASSQERLAGQDYGYTF.

The chain employs TRBV27 and TRBJ2-3, with D unresolved. V was clipped by 8 bases and J by 2 bases, with 14 bases between them. CDR1 MNHEY and CDR2 SMNVEV come from the germline V gene (reference sequence). This CDR3 comprises 14 residues. As DNA, the CDR3 is TGTGCCAGCCGCGTGCGGCGGAACACAGATACGCAGTATTTT. It specifies CASRVRRNTDTQYF.

The chain recombines TRBV18 with TRBJ2-1; 12 bases line up with TRBD2. The CDR3 loop spans 21 amino acids. V was pared by 5 bases and J by 0 bases, with 17 bases of the junction left unmatched. Germline CDR1 and CDR2: KGHSH and LQKENI. This CDR3 is CASSIPRTSGKVGVSYNEQFF. The CDR3 DNA reads as TGTGCCAGCTCAATCCCTCGGACTAGCGGGAAGGTAGGGGTCTCCTACAATGAGCAGTTCTTC.

The chain uses TRBV5-4 and TRBJ1-1; no firm D call. CDR1 SGHNT and CDR2 YYREEE come from the germline V gene (reference sequence). The CDR3 sequence is 13 residues long. Trimming removed 1 base from V and 3 bases from J, with 7 bases in between. CDR3 region: CASSLYIDTEAFF. For the CDR3, the DNA is TGTGCCAGCAGCTTGTACATCGACACTGAAGCTTTCTTT. Full variable domain (remainder filled in from reference TRBV5-4 and TRBJ1-1): ETGVTQSPTHLIKTRGQQVTLRCSSQSGHNTVSWYQQALGQGPQFIFQYYREEENGRGNFPPRFSGLQFPNYSSELNVNALELDDSALYLCASSLYIDTEAFFGQGTRLTVV.

CDR3 in DNA: TGTGCCAGCAGCCCTTACAGGGTTTCCTACGAGCAGTACTTC. Translated, it gives CASSPYRVSYEQYF. The chain joins TRBV11-1 to TRBJ2-7; maybe TRBD1 (6 bases). CDR3 size: 14 residues. V was clipped by 5 bases and J by 1 base, with 12 bases between them. Germline CDR1 SGHAT, CDR2 FQDESV (reference sequence).

This chain links TRBV6-5 with TRBJ2-7, with a possible D match to TRBD1 (5 bases). Per germline, CDR1 MNHEY and CDR2 SVGAGI. This CDR3 has 13 amino acids. Trimming removed 5 bases from V and 6 bases from J, with 14 bases in between. The CDR3 here is CASSTRAGREQYF. The CDR3 DNA reads as TGTGCCAGCAGTACCCGGGCAGGGCGCGAGCAGTACTTC.

The chain joins TRBV28 to TRBJ2-7; possibly TRBD1 for D (7 bases). Germline assignment: CDR1 MDHEN and CDR2 SYDVKM. The V gene lost 2 bases and the J gene lost 2 bases, with 16 bases spanning the gap. CDR3 length: 16 residues. The CDR3 loop reads CASSLQGGSPTYEQYF. As DNA, the CDR3 is TGTGCCAGCAGTTTACAGGGGGGCAGCCCGACCTACGAGCAGTACTTC.

The sample holds a few counts of this clone. The chain couples TRBV7-3 to TRBJ2-6; tentative D call: TRBD2 (6 bases). CDR1 and CDR2 from the germline V gene are SGHTA and FQGTGA. Trimming took 0 bases from V and 0 from J, leaving 9 bases between them. The CDR3 contains 17 residues. Here the CDR3 reads CASSLTGTRSGANVLTF. CDR3 bases: TGTGCCAGCAGCTTAACTGGGACTCGCTCTGGGGCCAACGTCCTGACTTTC.

The chain uses TRBV6-5 and TRBJ1-1; D unresolved. Trimming shortened V by 2 bases and J by 7 bases, and 8 bases separated the two germline ends. This CDR3 is built from 12 residues. Germline values: CDR1 MNHEY, CDR2 SVGAGI. The CDR3: CASSYGEGEAFF. The CDR3 DNA follows: TGTGCCAGCAGTTACGGTGAGGGTGAAGCTTTCTTT.

V gene TRBV6-5 combines with J gene TRBJ2-1; possible D gene TRBD1, 5 bases. Germline V gene data show CDR1 as MNHEY and CDR2 as SVGAGI. Between the trimmed V and J ends, which lost 2 bases and 2 bases, there was a span of 13 bases. The CDR3 is 16 amino acids. This CDR3 reads CASSYDQGMAYNEQFF. CDR3 DNA: TGTGCCAGCAGTTACGATCAGGGAATGGCCTACAATGAGCAGTTCTTC.

A remark on this clone: One end of the junction does not line up with germline, which may come from a read error. V usage is TRBV6-5 and J usage is TRBJ1-2, with a possible D match to TRBD1 (5 bases). The CDR3 contains 12 residues. The germline gives CDR1 MNHEY, CDR2 SVGAGI. This chain's CDR3 is CASSQGWYGYPF. For the CDR3, the DNA is TGTGCCAGCAGCCAGGGTTGGTATGGCTACCCCTTC.

The chain couples TRBV20-1 to TRBJ1-1; D not certain. The CDR3 is 11 residues long. Germline CDR1 and CDR2: DFQATT and SNEGSKA (reference sequence). The CDR3 DNA follows: TGCAGCATACATGAAGACACTGAAGCTTTCTTT. It yields the protein CSIHEDTEAFF.

This rearrangement joins TRBV29-1 to TRBJ2-7; 8 positions agree with TRBD1. Germline V gives CDR1 SQVTM, CDR2 ANQGSEA. CDR3 length: 14 residues. Trimming cost V 7 bases and J 2 bases; bases outside gene matches: 10. The CDR3 here is CSAREGTGPYEQYF. The CDR3 coding sequence is TGCAGCGCCAGAGAAGGGACAGGTCCCTACGAGCAGTACTTC.

V is TRBV6-5 and J is TRBJ1-3; 9 bases map to TRBD1. This CDR3 spans 13 amino acids. Germline CDR1 reads MNHEY; CDR2 reads SVGAGI. The V gene end was trimmed by 10 bases and the J gene end by 2 bases; junction bases not matched to a gene: 3. Written as DNA, the CDR3 is TGTGCCACGAGGACAGGGGCTGGAAACACCATATATTTT. Amino acids: CATRTGAGNTIYF.

This rearrangement joins TRBV11-3 to TRBJ2-2; D unclear. V lost 0 bases and J lost 2, with 7 bases in between. The V gene's germline CDR1 is SGHNT and CDR2 YENEEA. The CDR3 runs 15 residues. This CDR3 reads CASSLDNRNTGELFF. Written as DNA, the CDR3 is TGTGCCAGCAGCTTAGATAACAGAAACACCGGGGAGCTGTTTTTT.

The chain combines TRBV29-1 with TRBJ1-1, with 9 nucleotides matching TRBD1. The CDR3 covers 13 residues. Unmatched junction bases numbered 6, after V lost 6 bases and J lost 4 bases. Germline V gene sequence: CDR1 SQVTM, CDR2 ANQGSEA. The CDR3: CSVVTGGLTEAFF. CDR3 in DNA: TGCAGCGTCGTCACAGGGGGCCTCACTGAAGCTTTCTTT.

This clone was seen a single time. The V gene is TRBV6-6, the J gene TRBJ2-7; 8 positions agree with TRBD1. Germline V CDR1 and CDR2: MNHNY, SVGAGI (reference sequence). Trimming took 10 bases from V and 2 from J; bases not matched to a gene: 7. The CDR3 consists of 13 residues. CDR3 in DNA: TGTGCCACCGGTCGGACAGGGCCCTACGAGCAGTACTTC. Protein: CATGRTGPYEQYF.

The V call is TRBV7-2, the J call TRBJ2-3; 8 bases agree with TRBD2. The CDR3 spans 15 residues. The ends lost 3 bases at V and 2 bases at J; junction bases unmatched: 4. The germline V gene encodes CDR1 SGHTA and CDR2 FQGNSA. The CDR3 loop reads CASSLAGGVTDTQYF. Written as DNA, the CDR3 is TGTGCCAGCAGCTTGGCCGGGGGGGTCACAGATACGCAGTATTTT.